This is a list of T cell receptor beta chains from one sample in a study of blood T cell repertoires in COVID-19. The protocol was immunoSEQ multiplex PCR, while the TCRdb copy is restricted to in-frame clones and leaves out a portion. The profile shows roughly 50,000 clones, over 70% of them singletons. Sequencing was performed on peripheral blood. The receptors come from a human donor with active or convalescent COVID-19. The donor label of this sample is uncertain. Both conserved end residues are trimmed from each CDR3.

cdr3_length,j_call,v_call,cdr3_aa
11,TRBJ2-7,TRBV5-8,ASSRGLTYEQY
12,TRBJ1-5,TRBV6-5,ASRATGIGQPQH
13,TRBJ2-7,TRBV29-1,SVYQPQGLLYEQY
12,TRBJ2-7,TRBV5-1,ASDEDRTFYEQY
14,TRBJ1-1,TRBV10-3,AINKASAAGNTEAF
9,TRBJ2-1,TRBV9,ASSVAYEQF
12,TRBJ1-4,TRBV6-5,ASRTGTGGTKLF
13,TRBJ1-1,TRBV18,ASSPGTEGNTEAF
11,TRBJ2-1,TRBV9,ASSELGRNEQF
14,TRBJ2-1,TRBV7-2,ASSLARASGSNEQF
12,TRBJ2-3,TRBV7-2,ASSLAQGTDTQY
14,TRBJ2-7,TRBV21-1,ASTPGETSGLYEQY
14,TRBJ2-6,TRBV2,ASGGVHLSGANVLT
11,TRBJ2-7,TRBV28,ASIPAGYHEQY
13,TRBJ1-6,TRBV5-1,ASSLAAGENSPLH
13,TRBJ1-4,TRBV5-1,ASSLVFRGNEKLF
12,TRBJ1-3,TRBV25-1,ASSLTVGGDTIY
11,TRBJ2-7,TRBV10-2,ASMGGGPYEQY
13,TRBJ2-2,TRBV7-7,ASSSQGANTGELF
12,TRBJ1-2,TRBV4-3,ASSSSPGTGDYT
13,TRBJ2-7,TRBV5-8,ASTPRGGESYEQY
15,TRBJ2-1,TRBV11-3,ASSLGTSGSGYNEQF
15,TRBJ1-5,TRBV5-1,ASSFQPRTGTDQPQH
13,TRBJ2-1,TRBV6-1,ASSESGHIYNEQF
13,TRBJ1-1,TRBV18,ASSPGGGRGTEAF
14,TRBJ2-1,TRBV28,ASTPPGLAANNEQF
10,TRBJ2-7,TRBV6-6,ASSPRDYEQY
11,TRBJ2-7,TRBV29-1,SVYGLSRDEQY
11,TRBJ1-1,TRBV12-3/TRBV12-4,ASSLQGRTEAF
10,TRBJ1-2,TRBV19,ASSMGSTGYT
13,TRBJ2-7,TRBV18,ASSPPGGRADEQY
11,TRBJ2-5,TRBV6-2/TRBV6-3,ASSRAGAETQY
12,TRBJ1-5,TRBV27,ASKRTGVNQPQH
13,TRBJ2-5,TRBV5-1,ASSTGEGAGETQY
10,TRBJ2-2,TRBV6-5,ASSLNTGELF
12,TRBJ2-7,TRBV19,ASSIAQGPYEQY
11,TRBJ1-5,TRBV19,ASSERGYQPQH
11,TRBJ1-4,TRBV30,AWSTSGAVKLF
10,TRBJ1-1,TRBV28,ASSLRTGESF
11,TRBJ2-7,TRBV21-1,ASSKAERYEQY
10,TRBJ1-2,TRBV12-3/TRBV12-4,ASSRSGNGYT
12,TRBJ1-1,TRBV19,ASTRDRGVAEAF
10,TRBJ2-1,TRBV6-5,ASSSPGYEQF
12,TRBJ2-7,TRBV29-1,SVESTGGPYEQY
11,TRBJ2-7,TRBV30,AWKLFSSYEQY
14,TRBJ1-3,TRBV9,ASSPGGDSSGNTIY
12,TRBJ1-2,TRBV3-1/TRBV3-2,ASSQETGIGGYT
13,TRBJ2-7,TRBV9,ASSVTSGRDNEQY
9,TRBJ2-7,TRBV27,ASKVTGKQY
12,TRBJ2-2,TRBV24-1,ATKLAGDTGELF